The 29 T cell receptor beta chains listed next were all sequenced from one sample in a study of T cells in women clearing cervical HPV infection. Generated by immunoSEQ multiplex PCR, the TCRdb table keeps only in-frame clones and is missing some. Its clone listing holds 40,000 to 55,000 clones. Sequencing used blood buffy coat. These receptor sequences come from a woman between 18 and 75 years old with a cervical HPV16 infection that either progressed to CIN3+ or cleared (not recorded which).

About this clone: Coverage ceases 3 residues before the CDR3 finishes, and the germline J gene fills in the end. The rearrangement uses TRBV7-6 and TRBJ2-1, with 9 nucleotides matching TRBD1. The germline V gene has CDR1 SGHVS and CDR2 FNYEAQ. CDR3 length equals 15 residues. The trim removed 0 bases at V and 7 bases at J, leaving 4 bases unmatched. Partial CDR3 DNA: TGTGCCAGCAGCTTAGCGAGAGGGACAGGGAATGAG. This codes for CASSLARGTGNE. The complete CDR3 reads CASSLARGTGNEQFF.

In the case of this clone: The CDR3 end is not reached by the read, which stops 3 residues before it; the germline J gene fills it in. This rearrangement joins TRBV19 to TRBJ1-2; no reliable D call. Trimming took off 6 bases at V and 4 bases at J, with 12 bases between the two ends. This CDR3 contains 13 residues. In germline, CDR1 is LNHDA, CDR2 SQIVND (reference sequence). The CDR3 sequence: CASRSTEGYGYTF. Partial CDR3 DNA: TGTGCCAGTAGGTCCACCGAGGGCTATGGC.

A remark on this clone: The read finishes 3 residues shy of the CDR3 end, and the germline J gene is used to complete it. The chain combines TRBV7-6 with TRBJ2-5; no clear D. Germline CDR1 reads SGHVS; CDR2 reads FNYEAQ. This CDR3 spans 15 amino acids. Deletions cut 5 bases from V and 3 bases from J, with 16 bases between. CDR3 DNA, as far as it was read: TGTGCCAGCAGCCCTACCCCCCCTATGAAAGAGACC. This codes for CASSPTPPMKET. The whole CDR3 is CASSPTPPMKETQYF.

Comments on this clone: The read halts 3 residues ahead of the CDR3 end, with the missing end drawn from the germline J gene. The chain carries TRBV2 and TRBJ1-4; the match to TRBD1 covers 7 bases. The CDR3 contains 15 residues. Germline CDR1 SNHLY, CDR2 FYNNEI. V dropped 4 bases and J dropped 3; count of bases not matched to a gene: 5. The covered CDR3 bases are TGTGCCAGCAGTGCCGGGGGACAGCCTAATGAAAAA. It specifies CASSAGGQPNEK. The full CDR3 reads CASSAGGQPNEKLFF. The full variable domain, rest sourced from reference TRBV2 and TRBJ1-4, is EPEVTQTPSHQVTQMGQEVILRCVPISNHLYFYWYRQILGQKVEFLVSFYNNEISEKSEIFDDQFSVERPDGSNFTLKIRSTKLEDSAMYFCASSAGGQPNEKLFFGSGTQLSVL.

As concerns this clone: The read halts 3 residues ahead of the CDR3 end, with the missing end drawn from the germline J gene. This rearrangement joins TRBV7-9 to TRBJ2-4; 7 positions match TRBD2. Per germline, CDR1 SEHNR and CDR2 FQNEAQ (reference sequence). The length of the CDR3 is 15 residues. The CDR3 reads CASSLDSGWDYGQYF. The sequenced part of the CDR3 DNA is TGTGCCAGCAGCTTAGATTCAGGATGGGACTATGGT.

Concerning this clone: Read data end 3 residues before the CDR3 end; the end is taken from the germline J gene. J is TRBJ1-5 and V is TRBV2; 8 nucleotides match TRBD1. Germline V lookup: CDR1 SNHLY, CDR2 FYNNEI. This CDR3 has 17 amino acids. The V and J ends lost 4 bases and 6 bases, in that order; junction bases with no gene match: 14. CDR3 bases read: TGTGCCAGCAGTGGCCCTCGGACAGGGATCGTGGCTCAGCCC. Its translation: CASSGPRTGIVAQP. The entire CDR3 protein is CASSGPRTGIVAQPQHF.

Note on this clone: The read finishes 3 residues shy of the CDR3 end, and the germline J gene is used to complete it. Other DNA sequences in the same sample also yield this CDR3. This rearrangement joins TRBV29-1 to TRBJ2-1; 11 bases align to TRBD2. V was clipped by 6 bases and J by 7 bases; unmatched bases: 5. This CDR3 is 13 amino acids long. The V gene's germline CDR1 is SQVTM and CDR2 ANQGSEA. CDR3 bases read: TGCAGCGTCGAAAGGACTAGCGGGAATGAG. It yields the protein CSVERTSGNE. The full CDR3 reads CSVERTSGNEQFF.

As for this clone: The read halts 3 residues ahead of the CDR3 end, with the missing end drawn from the germline J gene. The V and J genes are TRBV20-1 and TRBJ1-3, with 8 nucleotides matching TRBD1. Unmatched junction bases numbered 7, after V lost 1 base and J lost 5 bases. The CDR3 length is 15 residues. Germline V gives CDR1 DFQATT, CDR2 SNEGSKA (reference sequence). The CDR3 protein is CSARAGTGRRNTIYF. The sequenced part of the CDR3 DNA is TGCAGTGCTAGAGCGGGGACAGGTCGTAGAAACACC.

This clone is medium-sized by frequency. The read ends 3 residues early relative to the CDR3; the germline J gene fills the gap. The chain recombines TRBV6-2 or TRBV6-3 with TRBJ2-1; D is possibly TRBD2 (6 bases). The germline CDR1 and CDR2 sequences are MNHEY and SVGEGT. The CDR3 consists of 14 residues. V was shortened by 6 bases and J by 8 bases, with 17 bases between the two germline ends. This CDR3 is CASSRDLLRDEQFF. Incomplete CDR3 DNA: TGTGCCAGCAGCCGGGACTTATTACGGGATGAG.

CDR3 protein: CASSLAVSGTGDTQYF. The covered CDR3 bases are TGCGCCAGCAGCTTGGCTGTTAGCGGGACAGGGGATACG. The chain is built from TRBV5-1 and TRBJ2-3; the D gene is possibly TRBD1 (9 bases). Sequencing ends 3 residues short of the CDR3 end; the germline J gene provides the rest. V was shortened by 0 bases and J by 6 bases, with 17 bases between the two germline ends. This CDR3 region has 16 residues. The germline CDR1 and CDR2 sequences are SGHRS and YFSETQ.

Concerning this clone: The sequence runs out 3 residues before the end of the CDR3; the remainder is reconstructed from the germline J gene. The genes are TRBV15 and TRBJ2-7; 9 nucleotides line up with TRBD1. Per the germline V gene, CDR1 is LNHNV and CDR2 is YYDKDF (reference sequence). The CDR3 contains 15 residues. The trim removed 4 bases at V and 4 bases at J, leaving 8 bases unmatched. CDR3 DNA, as far as it was read: TGTGCCACCAGCAAGTCTAAGGACAGGGGTTACGAG. Translated: CATSKSKDRGYE. The whole CDR3 protein is CATSKSKDRGYEQYF.

A remark on this clone: The sequenced fragment ends 3 residues before the CDR3 boundary, so the rest is inferred from the germline J gene. The J gene is TRBJ2-2, the V gene TRBV5-1; TRBD1 aligns across 7 bases. V shed 2 bases, J shed 2 bases, and the junction held 6 bases outside the gene matches. Germline V lookup: CDR1 SGHRS, CDR2 YFSETQ. The CDR3 extends over 16 amino acids. The DNA read from the CDR3 is TGCGCCAGCAGCTTACGAGACAGGGTTAACACCGGGGAG. Protein sequence: CASSLRDRVNTGE. The complete CDR3 sequence is CASSLRDRVNTGELFF.

Regarding this clone: The CDR3 goes on 3 residues after the read ends, and that part is filled in from the germline J gene. The chain combines TRBV27 with TRBJ1-1; tentatively, D is TRBD1 (5 bases). V was shortened by 1 base and J by 3 bases, with 15 bases between the two germline ends. The CDR3 has 16 amino acids. Germline V lookup: CDR1 MNHEY, CDR2 SMNVEV (reference sequence). Partial CDR3 DNA: TGTGCCAGCAGTTTATTACCAGGGCTCGGTGACACTGAA. Its protein product is CASSLLPGLGDTE. The full-length CDR3 reads as CASSLLPGLGDTEAFF.

On this clone itself: Read data end 3 residues before the CDR3 end; the end is taken from the germline J gene. The rearrangement links TRBV6-1 to TRBJ1-3; D unresolved. Germline lookup yields CDR1 MNHNS and CDR2 SASEGT. This CDR3 is built from 14 residues. Trimming cost V 0 bases and J 2 bases, with 5 bases left between them. This chain's CDR3 is CASSEAAAGNTIYF. The CDR3 bases that were read are TGTGCCAGCAGTGAAGCGGCAGCTGGAAACACC.

A remark on this clone: The read ends 3 residues before the CDR3 terminus; that terminus is restored from the germline J gene. The chain is built from TRBV2 and TRBJ1-1; a possible D gene is TRBD1 (6 bases). Germline CDR1 is SNHLY and CDR2 is FYNNEI. The CDR3 runs 13 residues. Trimming removed 9 bases at V and 4 bases at J, with 15 bases between. The CDR3 reads CASTTGSATEAFF. Incomplete CDR3 DNA: TGTGCCAGTACCACAGGGAGCGCCACTGAA.

Of note for this clone: The read finishes 3 residues shy of the CDR3 end, and the germline J gene is used to complete it. The chain is built from TRBV3-1 (or the pseudogene TRBV3-2) and TRBJ2-7; unclear D gene. CDR1 and CDR2 (germline): LGHDT, YNNKEL (reference sequence). V lost 5 bases to trimming and J lost 3 bases, with 5 bases between them. This CDR3 comprises 11 residues. CDR3 DNA (partial): TGTGCCAGCAGCTTACTCTACGAG. This codes for CASSLLYE. The complete CDR3 sequence is CASSLLYEQYF.

On this clone itself: The CDR3 end lies 3 residues beyond the end of the read and is filled in from the germline J gene. This chain links TRBV5-1 with TRBJ1-3; 8 bases match TRBD1. V was pared by 10 bases and J by 5 bases, with 11 bases of the junction left unmatched. In germline, CDR1 is SGHRS, CDR2 YFSETQ. CDR3 length: 14 residues. CDR3 region: CAPRGDRGRNTIYF. The CDR3 bases that were read are TGCGCCCCTCGAGGAGACAGGGGAAGAAACACC.

In regard to this clone: The CDR3 goes on 3 residues after the read ends, and that part is filled in from the germline J gene. The chain has TRBV5-4 and TRBJ1-6; D call uncertain. Germline V gene lookup returns CDR1 SGHNT and CDR2 YYREEE (reference sequence). This CDR3 spans 15 amino acids. Trimming cost V 0 bases and J 6 bases, with 10 bases left between them. The CDR3 loop is CASSLVGGLNSPLHF. Partial CDR3 DNA: TGTGCCAGCAGCTTGGTCGGAGGGCTTAATTCACCC.

A remark on this clone: The read finishes 3 residues shy of the CDR3 end, and the germline J gene is used to complete it. This chain uses TRBV5-6 with TRBJ1-1, with no clear D. Trimming stripped 1 base from V and 4 bases from J, with 5 bases between. In germline, CDR1 is SGHDT, CDR2 YYEEEE. The CDR3 contains 12 residues. The CDR3: CASSLPSTEAFF. The sequenced part of the CDR3 DNA is TGTGCCAGCAGCTTGCCGTCCACTGAA. The whole variable domain, filled in from reference TRBV5-6 and TRBJ1-1, reads DAGVTQSPTHLIKTRGQQVTLRCSPKSGHDTVSWYQQALGQGPQFIFQYYEEEERQRGNFPDRFSGHQFPNYSSELNVNALLLGDSALYLCASSLPSTEAFFGQGTRLTVV.

Notes on this clone: The germline gene is not matched at one end of the junction; a read error may be the cause. The CDR3: CVSTRGQPTNTGELFF. CDR3 DNA (partial): TGTGTCAGCACAAGAGGACAGCCTACGAACACCGGGGAG. The chain joins TRBV18 to TRBJ2-2, with a tentative D call TRBD1 (6 bases). The sequenced fragment ends 3 residues before the CDR3 boundary, so the rest is inferred from the germline J gene. The length of the CDR3 is 16 residues. Germline lookup yields CDR1 KGHSH and CDR2 LQKENI.

As for this clone: The sequenced fragment ends 3 residues before the CDR3 boundary, so the rest is inferred from the germline J gene. The rearrangement links TRBV11-2 to TRBJ1-2; the match to TRBD1 covers 8 bases. Germline V CDR1 and CDR2: SGHAT, FQNNGV. Trimming removed 4 bases from V and 4 bases from J; junction bases left unmatched: 8. The CDR3 is made up of 15 amino acids. CDR3 region: CASSSLQGGGYGYTF. The part of the CDR3 DNA that was read is TGTGCCAGCAGCTCCCTACAGGGGGGAGGCTATGGC.

About this clone itself: Coverage ceases 3 residues before the CDR3 finishes, and the germline J gene fills in the end. V and J are TRBV19 and TRBJ1-5, with D perhaps TRBD1 (5 bases). This CDR3 is built from 15 residues. CDR1 LNHDA and CDR2 SQIVND come from the germline V gene (reference sequence). Trimming stripped 3 bases from V and 4 bases from J, with 13 bases between. The CDR3 is CASSMGQSGNQPQHF. Incomplete CDR3 DNA: TGTGCCAGTAGTATGGGGCAGTCTGGGAATCAGCCC.

Regarding this clone: The read comes to an end 3 residues before the CDR3 does, leaving the germline J gene to fill in the end. This chain links TRBV11-2 with TRBJ2-2; D ambiguous. The CDR3 consists of 13 residues. Germline V lookup: CDR1 SGHAT, CDR2 FQNNGV. The V gene lost 0 bases and the J gene lost 7 bases, with 6 bases spanning the gap. The sequenced CDR3 bases are TGTGCCAGCAGCTTAGATGGCAGCGGGGAG. Residues: CASSLDGSGE. The full CDR3 sequence reads CASSLDGSGELFF.

Notes on this clone: The read ends 3 residues shy of where the CDR3 ends; the end is completed using the germline J gene. The chain joins TRBV20-1 to TRBJ2-7; 10 bases fit TRBD2. After removal of 5 bases from V and 3 bases from J, the junction contained 4 bases not matched to a gene. The CDR3 runs to 13 residues. Per the germline V gene, CDR1 is DFQATT and CDR2 is SNEGSKA (reference sequence). CDR3 DNA (partial): TGCAGTGCTGCAGCGGGGGGGAACTACGAG. The encoded protein is CSAAAGGNYE. The full CDR3 sequence reads CSAAAGGNYEQYF.

As to this clone: With the read ending 3 residues before the CDR3 end, the germline J gene is used to fill in that end. This rearrangement joins TRBV2 to TRBJ2-3, with 10 bases identical to TRBD1. The germline CDR1 and CDR2 sequences are SNHLY and FYNNEI. The CDR3 is 15 amino acids. Trimming cost V 4 bases and J 6 bases; bases outside gene matches: 7. The DNA read from the CDR3 is TGTGCCAGCAGTGGGACAGGGGGGGCAAAGGATACG. As protein: CASSGTGGAKDT. The CDR3 reads in full as CASSGTGGAKDTQYF.

The sequenced CDR3 bases are TGTGCCAGTAGTATAGTGGCACCAGGGGACTATGGT. Amino acids: CASSIVAPGDYG. The whole CDR3 protein reads CASSIVAPGDYGQYF. The chain employs TRBV19 and TRBJ2-4; tentative D call: TRBD2 (7 bases). The read finishes 3 residues shy of the CDR3 end, and the germline J gene is used to complete it. The CDR3 sequence is 15 residues long. In germline, CDR1 is LNHDA, CDR2 SQIVND (reference sequence).

With regard to this clone: The missing CDR3 end, 3 residues past where the read stops, is filled in from the germline J gene. The chain joins TRBV20-1 to TRBJ2-7, with D possibly TRBD1 on 6 matching bases. Looked up from germline, CDR1 is DFQATT and CDR2 is SNEGSKA (reference sequence). Trimming took off 6 bases at V and 4 bases at J, with 16 bases between the two ends. The length of the CDR3 is 13 residues. The chain's CDR3 is CSAVRTDTYEQYF. Incomplete CDR3 DNA: TGCAGTGCAGTCCGGACAGACACATACGAG.

Concerning this clone: The read stops 3 residues short of the end of the CDR3; the missing end is completed from the germline J gene. The rearrangement joins TRBV5-1 to TRBJ2-3, with D hard to call. The CDR3 contains 13 residues. The V end lost 0 bases, the J end lost 1 base, and 3 bases lay between the germline ends. From germline, CDR1 is SGHRS and CDR2 YFSETQ. Here the CDR3 reads CASSLAGTDTQYF. The CDR3 bases that were read are TGCGCCAGCAGCTTGGCAGGCACAGATACG.

Concerning this clone: The CDR3 is cut off 3 residues early in the read; its end comes from the germline J gene. The chain links TRBV19 to TRBJ1-2, with 7 bases identical to TRBD1. The CDR3 is 14 residues long. CDR1 is LNHDA, CDR2 SQIVND, per germline (reference sequence). The sequenced part of the CDR3 DNA is TGTGCCAGTAGTCTAGGGACAGACACAGATACC. This codes for CASSLGTDTDT. The full CDR3 protein reads CASSLGTDTDTYTF.